The clone carrying this T cell receptor (beta chain) was seen many times. Its antigen is currently unknown. The data belong to a study of neurological immune-mediated disorders. Study conclusions and caveats: No expanded-clone CDR3 amino acid sequence recurred across subjects, suggesting private TCR-beta repertoires.

Germline lookup yields CDR1 MDHEN and CDR2 SYDVKM. This CDR3 has 15 amino acids. Trimming pared 5 bases from V and 2 bases from J, leaving 15 bases between. Synthesis of cDNA used 5'RACE (with 10-nucleotide random UMIs). Via MiXCR, TCRdb re-called the 5' RACE reads, giving one row per CDR3 protein. The repertoire holds some 14,000 distinct CDR3 sequences, about 9.4% seen once, with around 25% in the top ten. It was from 2 million PBMCs stored at -80 C that the unsorted libraries were obtained. This TCR was recovered from a woman in her thirties or forties in good health. The genes are TRBV28 and TRBJ2-5; TRBD1 is a possible D gene (6 bases). Sequencing used PBMCs. The CDR3 loop is CASSPTDSPQETQYF. In nucleotides, the CDR3 is TGTGCCAGCAGTCCAACGGACAGCCCGCAAGAGACCCAGTACTTC. Supplemented by reference TRBV28 and TRBJ2-5, the full variable domain reads DVKVTQSSRYLVKRTGEKVFLECVQDMDHENMFWYRQDPGLGLRLIYFSYDVKMKEKGDIPEGYSVSREKKERFSLILESASTNQTSMYLCASSPTDSPQETQYFGPGTRLLVL.